This T cell receptor beta chain was documented in a study of cytomegalovirus exposure and HLA in healthy donors (dated by TCRdb to about 2017). Notes on the research overall: An earlier analysis of several hundred of the donors reported roughly 270 Gb of sequence data and approximately 110 million unique TCR beta sequences from roughly 200 million T cells. About 300 gigabases of sequencing data and roughly 90 million unique TCR sequences were included in an early release covering roughly 600 HLA-typed donors. Of the 350 to 450 genotyped donors, 65% to 90% fell in the genetic ancestry cluster associated with self-reported Caucasian donors. The study aimed to test whether signatures of past pathogen exposure could be identified by cataloging public T cell receptors. The T cell repertoires of 666 subjects were profiled by immunosequencing and related to cytomegalovirus serostatus. Along with the roughly 670-subject first cohort, a separate validation cohort of roughly 110 different subjects was used. To predict cytomegalovirus infection status, the study combined high-throughput TCR immunosequencing, statistical association of individual TCRs with disease status, and machine learning. To study patterns of TCR occurrence, a later analysis re-analyzed previously published TCR beta repertoires from 650 to 750 donors and added high-resolution HLA genotyping. The later analysis used no new phenotypic data to find candidate immune exposures, relying instead on TCR beta sequences and their occurrence across donors. To decide whether each TCR beta V gene segment behaved as functional or pseudogenic, an earlier analysis of 587 of the donors relied on high-throughput TCR beta sequencing. Donor age, sex, ethnicity and CMV serostatus were compiled alongside the repertoire data. A later genetic analysis took genome-wide SNP genotypes for 398 of the 666 donors and used that subset as a discovery cohort. All discovery cohort repertoires had been generated using a single sequencing platform. Class I and class II HLA loci were covered by the typing at four-digit resolution. Typing coverage differed by locus: A, B, C, DRB1 and DQB1 were typed in about 620-630 donors, DQA1 in about 510, DPA1 in around 610, and DPB1 in 472. Four or five DR-DQ haplotypes were handled as single units for association and clustering, since linkage in the cohort was strong. Among some 400 genotyped donors of the cohort, an average of roughly 230,000 unique TCR beta nucleotide sequences was sequenced per donor, of which about 18% were non-productive. What the authors observed across the whole study: For the cohort, immune exposure information was limited to CMV serostatus. Some IMGT-functional V segments, including TRBV6-2 and TRBV6-3, could not be told apart with the 87-base-pair reads, so those segments were excluded. In this cohort, only TCR beta chains were sequenced, and detectable features were limited by the absence of alpha or paired-chain data. A few of the identified cytomegalovirus-associated TCR beta chains were confirmed in vitro to be specific for cytomegalovirus antigens. Because some donors lacked HLA typing at each locus, the association tests relied only on the typed subset. The sequencing pipeline was judged likely to have produced a cluster of highly shared sequence variants as a technical artifact. A later analysis found that HLA-associated TCR beta chains were more clonally expanded and had lower generation probabilities than equally common non-associated chains. In a later analysis, several top co-occurrence clusters were reported to appear linked to parvovirus B19, influenza, CMV and Epstein-Barr virus. Linkage disequilibrium might explain the correlated functional status among segregating V segments, but an unknown experimental factor could not be excluded. The authors suggested that the approach could potentially be generalized to other disease states and immunological phenotypes. Compared with the approximately 670-donor mean, donors in an Asian-associated ancestry cluster had fewer N-insertions in productive TCRs, according to a later genetic analysis. V-gene and J-gene trimming of TCR beta chains was associated with a missense DCLRE1C variant in a later genetic analysis, and the association was replicated in an independent cohort. A further reported finding was that TCR beta sequences accurately predicted the HLA-A and HLA-B alleles for most subjects in the first cohort. A later analysis associated around 16,000 TCR beta sequences with specific HLA alleles at a false discovery rate of 0.05. In an earlier analysis of about 600 of the donors, most TCR beta V segments appeared in productive rearrangements about 87% or about 30% of the time, broadly matching IMGT annotations. When HLA alleles, especially DR and DQ, strongly co-occurred, TCR associations were difficult to assign to individual alleles. Because counts were too low, seventeen rarely observed V segments, including chromosome 9 orphons, were left out of the earlier analysis of 587 of the donors. In a later analysis, TCR association rates were found to vary across HLA loci, with the most associated TCRs seen for DRB1 alleles and the fewest for HLA-C alleles. According to a later analysis, most CMV-associated TCR beta chains appeared to be HLA-restricted, and the HLA associations seemed to be driven largely by CMV exposure. The presence/absence analyses assumed that sequencing depth was roughly uniform across donors, and that assumption may not be true. The study listed 150 to 200 TCR beta chains as associated with cytomegalovirus. Most TCR sequences were observed very rarely across donors, whereas some public TCRs were present in many individuals. The classifier was reported to diagnose cytomegalovirus status with high specificity and sensitivity in both the original and validation cohorts.

V loses 3 bases of germline sequence and J loses 0 bases, and the interval between the two ends is 5 bases. The CDR3 has 13 amino acids, counting the end cysteine and phenylalanine. Here the CDR3 DNA is all that survives: 39 bases in frame from base 1. Based on the germline V gene, the CDR1 and CDR2 sequences are SGHDN and FVKESK. The count of this clone is one. The clone's antigen remains unknown. Per-base qualities were not stored, and no clone one base away is much larger. Library generation was performed with the immunoSEQ multiplex PCR assay. For the multiplex PCR, a mixture combining 60 forward primers for TCR Vbeta segments and 13 reverse primers for TCR Jbeta segments was used. The CDR3 region of rearranged TCR beta genes was amplified from genomic DNA by a multiplex PCR assay. The Illumina HiSeq System was used to sequence the amplified TCR beta libraries as 87-base-pair reads. In the authors' own workflow: A later analysis counted some 80 million unique TCR beta chains across the 650 to 700 repertoires, and approximately 11 million of these chains were shared by at least two donors. A nearest-neighbor algorithm error-corrected the raw reads and collapsed the reads into unique sequences, merging closely related sequences to remove PCR and sequencing errors. To assign V, D and J gene segments, CDR3 sequences were aligned to IMGT reference sequences. For a sequence to be retained, a match of at least six nucleotides was required to both a V gene segment and a J gene segment. Rearrangements were classified as productive when the CDR3 lacked stop codons and remained in frame with V and J, and all other rearrangements were classified as non-productive. Following IMGT convention, CDR3 was defined as the stretch from the second conserved V-encoded cysteine to the conserved J-encoded phenylalanine. The earlier analysis of 587 of the donors excluded sequences that lacked an unambiguous match to a single V gene segment. An earlier analysis of just under 600 of the donors called V segments functional above 56.7% productive rearrangements and segregating when the between-donor standard deviation exceeded 5%. A statistical classification framework was built to diagnose cytomegalovirus status from the catalog of TCR beta chain sequences. V and J gene assignment, in a later analysis, came from comparing TCR nucleotide sequences with IMGT/GENE-DB human TR gene sequences. The TCRdist pipeline was used in a later analysis to assign CDR3 sequences and most-parsimonious VDJ recombination scenarios. In a later analysis, each TCR beta chain was defined by its CDR3 amino acid sequence together with its V-gene family, and reads lacking a unique V-gene family were excluded. To address suspected cross-contamination and a sequencing artifact, a later analysis removed a few hundred highly shared, low-generation-probability nucleotide sequences. A later analysis calculated a clonal expansion index for each public chain from normalized within-repertoire ranks of inferred template counts. In a later analysis, generation probabilities were computed using a VDJ recombination model fitted to out-of-frame rearrangements, and the results were checked against IGoR. Hypergeometric tests were used in a later analysis to score TCR-TCR, TCR-HLA and TCR-CMV co-occurrence, with a repertoire-size bias correction applied to the TCR pairs. In a later analysis, false discovery rates were estimated by permuting HLA or CMV assignments 20 times. In a later analysis, co-occurring TCRs were grouped with DBSCAN, and TCRdist sequence similarity was added when clustering was performed within HLA-allele-positive subsets. Co-occurrence clustering excluded repertoires with fewer than 30,000 or more than 120,000 public chains, plus five with anomalous nucleotide sharing. In its TCRdb copy, this immuneACCESS table keeps in-frame sequences only and misses some clones. Where compared with another copy, unresolved V genes explain less than half of these, and the others have no known cause. Clonal size and the V and J genes are those of that table, whereas D and trimming came from the DNA. The table for this sample lists 110,000 to 150,000 clones; roughly 70% of them were counted only once. Approximately 2% of the sample rests with the top ten.

In total, 630 or so healthy bone marrow donors made up the cohort. All cohort members were sampled while nominally healthy, although unrecorded immune exposures were likely present. The donor was CMV seropositive and belonged to the group of some 290 seropositive cohort members. A peripheral blood sample was provided by each donor, and peripheral blood mononuclear cells were used for TCR beta sequencing. Genomic DNA extraction from the blood cell samples was performed with the Qiagen DNeasy Blood Extraction Kit. Recombination connected TRBV14 to TRBJ1-1, with a tentative D gene TRBD1 over 5 matching bases. This clonotype originated in a woman in her fifties or sixties in good health and CMV-seropositive. The sample taken for sequencing was PBMCs. The CDR3 protein is CASSQDMNTEAFF. In nucleotides, the sequence is TGTGCCAGCAGCCAGGACATGAACACTGAAGCTTTCTTT.